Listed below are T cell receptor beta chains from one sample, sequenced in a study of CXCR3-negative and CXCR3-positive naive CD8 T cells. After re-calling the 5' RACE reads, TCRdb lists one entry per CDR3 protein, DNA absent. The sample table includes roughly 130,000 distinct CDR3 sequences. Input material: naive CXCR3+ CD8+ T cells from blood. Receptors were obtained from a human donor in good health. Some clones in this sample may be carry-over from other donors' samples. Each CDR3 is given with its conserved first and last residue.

CASSQGEGTEAFF | TRBJ1-1 | TRBV3-1
CASSYGLGYGYTF | TRBJ1-2 | TRBV27
CASSVVSADTQYF | TRBJ2-3 | TRBV9
CSAGKGVGYTF | TRBJ1-2 | TRBV29-1
CASSQDAPPEETQYF | TRBJ2-5 | TRBV4-3
CSVPGTGSDLNGYTF | TRBJ1-2 | TRBV29-1
CSVAGTVSYNEQFF | TRBJ2-1 | TRBV29-1
CAISDRDSFEQYF | TRBJ2-7 | TRBV10-3
CASSTWGNYGYTF | TRBJ1-2 | TRBV27
CSVSPSGYYEQCF | TRBJ2-7 | TRBV29-1
CASSLGFQGARTEAFF | TRBJ1-1 | TRBV12-3/TRBV12-4
CASSSQGSGGHGELFF | TRBJ2-2 | TRBV7-9
CSARATSGTSSYDEQFF | TRBJ2-1 | TRBV20-1
CASSEGGGNEQYF | TRBJ2-7 | TRBV25-1
CATEIPSGRAAKNIQYF | TRBJ2-4 | TRBV7-2
CASSQDYGSEQFF | TRBJ2-1 | TRBV4-1
CASSLPEDRGDYEQYF | TRBJ2-7 | TRBV7-2
CSARDIGENYGYTF | TRBJ1-2 | TRBV20-1
CASSLVSSGANVLTF | TRBJ2-6 | TRBV11-2
CASSQHREQTAIGYTF | TRBJ1-2 | TRBV4-3
CASSQEVASGRSQGETQYF | TRBJ2-5 | TRBV3-1
CSVESAGELFF | TRBJ2-2 | TRBV29-1
CASSLALLEQFF | TRBJ2-1 | TRBV7-9
CSALSGYEQYF | TRBJ2-7 | TRBV20-1
CASSLIGLGGKETQYF | TRBJ2-5 | TRBV28
CASSLDLGQGNTEAFF | TRBJ1-1 | TRBV13
CASSFWALAGGYNEQFF | TRBJ2-1 | TRBV28
CASRLAGLGNEQFF | TRBJ2-1 | TRBV7-9
CASSLVSGVYEQYF | TRBJ2-7 | TRBV7-9
CSVRLAGENEQYF | TRBJ2-7 | TRBV29-1
CASSEAPNNEQFF | TRBJ2-1 | TRBV2
CASGEDRAYYGYTF | TRBJ1-2 | TRBV28
CASSPKGLEWGHTDTQYF | TRBJ2-3 | TRBV7-9
CASSPEGWQETQYF | TRBJ2-5 | TRBV7-9
CSAGGGGRDGYTF | TRBJ1-2 | TRBV29-1
CASSLIGETQYF | TRBJ2-5 | TRBV5-6
CASSSGPGDEQFF | TRBJ2-1 | TRBV7-7
CSASEGNYNEQFF | TRBJ2-1 | TRBV20-1
CSAEGLDSSYNEQFF | TRBJ2-1 | TRBV29-1
CASGRTSSFGDTQYF | TRBJ2-3 | TRBV12-5
CSVEAPTPGYTF | TRBJ1-2 | TRBV29-1
CASSEVDWTYNEQFF | TRBJ2-1 | TRBV14
CASSSIGGSYEQYF | TRBJ2-7 | TRBV27
CASSGHWDDNTDTQYF | TRBJ2-3 | TRBV2
CATSTPLRTEAFF | TRBJ1-1 | TRBV7-2
CATSRDLGGTSSYEQYF | TRBJ2-7 | TRBV15
CASSARGFVNEQFF | TRBJ2-1 | TRBV9
CSVVPFNDNEQFF | TRBJ2-1 | TRBV29-1
CASSPSLASPAPYEQYF | TRBJ2-7 | TRBV5-5
CASSEYGPYEQYF | TRBJ2-7 | TRBV25-1
CAIGDGTERGGLYEQFF | TRBJ2-1 | TRBV10-3